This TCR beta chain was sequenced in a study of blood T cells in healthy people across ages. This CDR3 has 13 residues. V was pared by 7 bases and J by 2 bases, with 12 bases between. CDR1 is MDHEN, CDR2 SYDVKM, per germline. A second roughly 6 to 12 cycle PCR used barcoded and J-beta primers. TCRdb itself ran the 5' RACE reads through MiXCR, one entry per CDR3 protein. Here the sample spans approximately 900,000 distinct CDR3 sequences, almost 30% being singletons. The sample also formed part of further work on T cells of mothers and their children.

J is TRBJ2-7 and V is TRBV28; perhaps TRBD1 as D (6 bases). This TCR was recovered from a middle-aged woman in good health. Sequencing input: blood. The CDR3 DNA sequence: TGTGCCAGCACCTCAACAGGGACCTACGAGCAGTACTTC. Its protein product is CASTSTGTYEQYF.